The 16 T cell receptor beta chains in this list originate from one sample, sequenced in a study of response to subunit inactivated influenza vaccine. TCRdb re-called the RT-PCR reads with MiXCR, one entry per CDR3 protein. The table lists over 400,000 distinct CDR3 sequences, over 9.5% of them singletons. This specimen was PBMCs from blood, taken 40 to 50 days after vaccination. Every receptor here comes from a man aged 50 to 60 who received an inactivated influenza vaccine.

The chain is built from TRBV11-2 and TRBJ2-5; D is unclear. This CDR3 spans 12 amino acids. V lost 3 bases to trimming and J lost 5 bases, with 7 bases between them. CDR1 and CDR2 from the germline V gene are SGHAT and FQNNGV. The CDR3 here is CASSFVEETQYF. DNA of the CDR3: TGTGCCAGCAGCTTTGTGGAGGAGACCCAGTACTTC. The whole variable domain, remainder taken from reference TRBV11-2 and TRBJ2-5, is EAGVAQSPRYKIIEKRQSVAFWCNPISGHATLYWYQQILGQGPKLLIQFQNNGVVDDSQLPKDRFSAERLKGVDSTLKIQPAKLEDSAVYLCASSFVEETQYFGPGTRLLVL.

V and J are TRBV18 and TRBJ2-7; the match to TRBD1 covers 7 bases. The CDR3 spans 14 residues. With 5 bases clipped from V and 2 bases from J, the junction kept 6 bases outside the gene matches. From germline, CDR1 is KGHSH and CDR2 LQKENI. In DNA, the CDR3 is TGTGCCAGCTCAACCTTCGGGACAGCCTACGAGCAGTACTTC. Translated, it gives CASSTFGTAYEQYF.

This clonotype was observed many times. At one boundary the junction diverges from the germline segment, which might be a read error. This chain uses TRBV7-2 with TRBJ2-1; tentative D call: TRBD2 (5 bases). CDR3 length: 12 residues. Germline V lookup: CDR1 SGHTA, CDR2 FQGNSA. CDR3: CASSLGTRERVF. Here the CDR3 DNA reads TGTGCCAGCAGCTTAGGGACCCGGGAAAGGGTCTTC. Combining the CDR3 with reference TRBV7-2 and TRBJ2-1 gives the whole variable domain GAGVSQSPSNKVTEKGKDVELRCDPISGHTALYWYRQSLGQGLEFLIYFQGNSAPDKSGLPSDRFSAERTGGSVSTLTIQRTQQEDSAVYLCASSLGTRERVFGPGTRLTVL.

The chain uses TRBV27 and TRBJ1-2, with D possibly TRBD1 on 5 matching bases. The length of the CDR3 is 13 residues. Germline V gene sequence: CDR1 MNHEY, CDR2 SMNVEV (reference sequence). V was clipped by 5 bases and J by 7 bases, with 14 bases between them. In DNA form, the CDR3 reads TGTGCCAGCAGTCAGGGTCGGGTGGGTGGCTACACCTTC. This encodes CASSQGRVGGYTF.

This clonotype showed up just a few times. This sequence joins TRBV15 and TRBJ2-5; D is perhaps TRBD2 (6 bases). Germline V gene data show CDR1 as LNHNV and CDR2 as YYDKDF (reference sequence). This CDR3 comprises 15 residues. Trimming removed 1 base from V and 2 bases from J, with 11 bases in between. For the CDR3, the DNA is TGTGCCACCAGCAGAGGTCGGGGACTGCAAGAGACCCAGTACTTC. Translation: CATSRGRGLQETQYF. The complete variable domain, with remaining parts taken from reference TRBV15 and TRBJ2-5, reads DAMVIQNPRYQVTQFGKPVTLSCSQTLNHNVMYWYQQKSSQAPKLLFHYYDKDFNNEADTPDNFQSRRPNTSFCFLDIRSPGLGDTAMYLCATSRGRGLQETQYFGPGTRLLVL.

The table lists this clonotype with a few counts. The chain couples TRBV6-1 to TRBJ2-1, with 9 positions matching TRBD1. Germline assignment: CDR1 MNHNS and CDR2 SASEGT. Trimming took 6 bases from V and 8 from J; bases not matched to a gene: 8. The CDR3 loop spans 14 amino acids. The CDR3 DNA reads TGTGCCAGCAGGCAACAGGGGGCTGGGGATGAGCAGTTCTTC. Amino acids: CASRQQGAGDEQFF.

CDR3 residues: CASSPLGHYEQYF. DNA for the CDR3: TGTGCCAGCAGCCCCCTCGGACACTACGAGCAGTACTTC. The chain combines TRBV12-3 or TRBV12-4 with TRBJ2-7, with a weak D call TRBD1 (5 bases). Trimming pared 6 bases from V and 3 bases from J, leaving 12 bases between. CDR3 length equals 13 residues.

The CDR3 here is CSARDPGRLEGRLNTGELFF. CDR3 bases: TGCAGTGCTAGAGATCCGGGGAGATTAGAGGGGAGGCTGAACACCGGGGAGCTGTTTTTT. The chain joins TRBV20-1 to TRBJ2-2; possibly TRBD2 for D (6 bases). CDR1 DFQATT and CDR2 SNEGSKA come from the germline V gene (reference sequence). Trimming shortened V by 0 bases and J by 1 base, and 24 bases separated the two germline ends. The CDR3 covers 20 residues.

This clonotype showed up many times. The genes are TRBV7-9 and TRBJ2-5; D unresolved. Trimming cost V 6 bases and J 1 base, with 12 bases left between them. Per germline, CDR1 SEHNR and CDR2 FQNEAQ (reference sequence). The CDR3 is 14 amino acids. The CDR3 DNA reads as TGTGCCAGCAGTTCTGGTCCGATCCAAGAGACCCAGTACTTC. This codes for CASSSGPIQETQYF.

The V gene is TRBV20-1, the J gene TRBJ2-1, with a weak D call TRBD2 (7 bases). CDR1 is DFQATT, CDR2 SNEGSKA, per germline (reference sequence). The CDR3 sequence is 16 residues long. Trimming cost V 2 bases and J 4 bases, with 18 bases left between them. CDR3 protein: CSARTRGAREYNEQFF. CDR3 DNA: TGCAGTGCTAGAACCCGGGGGGCAAGGGAGTACAATGAGCAGTTCTTC.

This clonotype occurred a few times. The gene calls are TRBV4-2 and TRBJ1-5; D is ambiguous. The CDR3 runs 14 residues. V was trimmed by 0 bases and J by 5 bases, leaving 8 bases between them. Germline assignment: CDR1 LGHNA and CDR2 YNFKEQ. This CDR3 reads CASSQDSYYQPQHF. CDR3 sequence (DNA): TGTGCCAGCAGCCAAGACAGTTACTATCAGCCCCAGCATTTT.

This clonotype was seen a few times. CDR3 bases: TGTGCCAGCAGTTTATCGGGGGGCTGGAACGAGCAGTACTTC. Protein sequence: CASSLSGGWNEQYF. This rearrangement joins TRBV12-3 or TRBV12-4 to TRBJ2-7; TRBD2 is a possible D gene (7 bases). The CDR3 extends over 14 amino acids. The V gene lost 2 bases and the J gene lost 5 bases, with 13 bases spanning the gap.

The table lists this clonotype with a few counts. V is TRBV16 and J is TRBJ2-7; 7 bases map to TRBD2. J gave up 9 bases and V 5 bases, and 10 bases lay outside the gene matches. Looked up from germline, CDR1 is KGHSY and CDR2 is FQNENV. CDR3 length: 13 amino acids. As DNA, the CDR3 is TGTGCCAGCAGCGGCGGGAGCCGGCTCTGGCAGTACTTC. It codes for CASSGGSRLWQYF. The variable domain in full, completed from reference TRBV16 and TRBJ2-7, reads GEEVAQTPKHLVRGEGQKAKLYCAPIKGHSYVFWYQQVLKNEFKFLISFQNENVFDETGMPKERFSAKCLPNSPCSLEIQATKLEDSAVYFCASSGGSRLWQYFGPGTRLTVT.

Written as DNA, the CDR3 is TGTGCCAGCAGTTTTGGCGGGGGCGGCTACACCTTC. The encoded protein is CASSFGGGGYTF. The V and J genes are TRBV12-3 or TRBV12-4 and TRBJ1-2; the D gene is possibly TRBD1 (6 bases). This CDR3 region has 12 residues. V was clipped by 3 bases and J by 8 bases, with 10 bases between them.

This clonotype was recorded a few times. V usage is TRBV20-1 and J usage is TRBJ1-1, with 8 bases that match TRBD1. Germline lookup yields CDR1 DFQATT and CDR2 SNEGSKA (reference sequence). V lost 6 bases, J lost 4 bases, and 10 bases stayed unmatched. This CDR3 is built from 14 residues. CDR3 coding DNA: TGCAGTGCCATCACAGCAACAGGGGGCACTGAAGCTTTCTTT. It translates to CSAITATGGTEAFF.

In this sample, this clonotype turned up a few times. The V call is TRBV7-9, the J call TRBJ2-3; 13 positions match TRBD2. With V trimmed by 7 bases and J by 7 bases, 8 bases remained unmatched. The germline V gene has CDR1 SEHNR and CDR2 FQNEAQ (reference sequence). This CDR3 comprises 15 residues. CDR3 bases: TGTGCCAGCACGCGGACTAGCGGGGGCTTTAATACGCAGTATTTT. Translating gives CASTRTSGGFNTQYF.